This section outlines one TCR beta chain sequence together with its context. The data were produced by immunoSEQ multiplex PCR, yet TCRdb's version contains in-frame clones alone and is incomplete. This table has 55,000 to 70,000 clones, 90% to 95% appearing once. The record originates from a study of T cell clones after liver transplantation. The CDR3 extends over 13 amino acids. Germline-derived CDR1 and CDR2 are ENHRY and SYGVKD. V gave up 11 bases and J gave up 1 base; unmatched junction bases: 6. Material: CD4+ T cells from blood, obtained roughly 25 months after liver transplant. The TCR sequence derives from a human patient who received a liver transplant. The T cells may come from the graft donor. The chain uses TRBV10-3 and TRBJ2-3, with TRBD1 identical over 7 bases. The CDR3 sequence: CALRDSRTDTQYF. The CDR3 DNA is TGTGCCCTAAGGGACAGCCGCACAGATACGCAGTATTTT.